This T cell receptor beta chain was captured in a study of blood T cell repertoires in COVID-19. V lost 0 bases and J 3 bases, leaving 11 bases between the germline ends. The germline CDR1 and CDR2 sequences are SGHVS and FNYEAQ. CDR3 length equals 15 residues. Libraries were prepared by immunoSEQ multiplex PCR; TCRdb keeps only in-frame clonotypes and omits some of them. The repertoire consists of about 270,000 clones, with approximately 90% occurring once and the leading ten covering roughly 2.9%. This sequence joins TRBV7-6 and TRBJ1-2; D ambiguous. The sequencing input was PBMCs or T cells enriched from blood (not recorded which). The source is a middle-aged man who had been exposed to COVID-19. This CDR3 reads CASSLAAGKHYGYTF. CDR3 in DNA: TGTGCCAGCAGCTTAGCGGCAGGAAAGCACTATGGCTACACCTTC.